This TCR beta chain was recovered during a study of CD8 T cells in ankylosing spondylitis (TCRdb year 2017). Study-wide context: The study profiled T cell receptor beta repertoires in healthy donors and ankylosing spondylitis patients to find disease-linked TCR variants. Peripheral blood was sampled, and synovial fluid was additionally collected from ankylosing spondylitis patients. The full study cohort comprised approximately 23 ankylosing spondylitis patients and around 100 healthy donors.

The full study reports these points: A TCR beta motif of eight highly homologous amino acid variants appeared characteristic of blood from ankylosing spondylitis patients. In peripheral blood, the disease-linked clones were found at relatively low frequencies and had a CD8+ phenotype. The disease-linked clones were reported to be significantly enriched in matched synovial fluid samples from ankylosing spondylitis patients. Some TCR beta motif variants had previously been reported in synovial fluid and blood of reactive arthritis patients, which suggested common disease-initiation mechanisms.

Instrument on record: Illumina HiSeq 2500. TCR beta libraries were prepared by quantitative 5'-RACE with molecular barcodes. The authors processed their data as follows. To identify disease-linked TCR variants, a new computational method was used, one built on a probabilistic model of VDJ rearrangement. TCRdb handled the public reads itself, with Q25 trimming in fastp and clone calling in MiXCR, and kept productive beta chains. Rows merge per CDR3 protein into single entries with the most common DNA and genes. The V and J calls reflect TCRdb's pipeline rather than the authors' work. The sample table contains roughly 350,000 distinct CDR3 sequences; only one count was recorded for 6.5% to 10% of them. The ten largest account for 13% to 15% of the sample. The V and J ends are trimmed by 3 bases and 6 bases, leaving 12 bases between them. Including cysteine and phenylalanine, the CDR3 has 14 amino acids. Of the read, only the CDR3 DNA is kept; its 42 bases are in frame from base 1. The germline V gene (reference sequence) yields PRHDT for CDR1 and FYEKMQ for CDR2.

This clonotype occurred many times. Its recognized antigen is unknown. Base qualities are not provided; no much larger clone lies one nucleotide away. The sample taken for sequencing was blood, either unsorted or a sorted T cell fraction (not recorded which). The chain joins TRBV13 to TRBJ2-1, with TRBD2 as a weak D call on 5 bases. The receptor's source is a male donor with ankylosing spondylitis. The CDR3 amino acid sequence is: CASSFLGRGNEQFF. The sequenced DNA is TGTGCCAGCAGCTTCCTAGGTCGGGGCAATGAGCAGTTCTTC.